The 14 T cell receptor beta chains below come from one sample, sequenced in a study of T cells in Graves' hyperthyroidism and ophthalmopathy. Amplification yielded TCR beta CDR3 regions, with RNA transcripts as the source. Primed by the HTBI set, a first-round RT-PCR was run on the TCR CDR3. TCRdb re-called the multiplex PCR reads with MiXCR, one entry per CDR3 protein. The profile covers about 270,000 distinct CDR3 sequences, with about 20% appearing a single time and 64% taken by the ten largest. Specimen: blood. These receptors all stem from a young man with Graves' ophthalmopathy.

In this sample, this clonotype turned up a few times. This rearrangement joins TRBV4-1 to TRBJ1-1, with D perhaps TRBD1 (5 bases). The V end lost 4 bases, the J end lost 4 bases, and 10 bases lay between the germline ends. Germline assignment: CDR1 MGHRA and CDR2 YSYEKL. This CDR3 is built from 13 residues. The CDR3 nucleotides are TGCGCCAGCAGCCCCCACGGGGGCACTGAAGCTTTCTTT. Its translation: CASSPHGGTEAFF.

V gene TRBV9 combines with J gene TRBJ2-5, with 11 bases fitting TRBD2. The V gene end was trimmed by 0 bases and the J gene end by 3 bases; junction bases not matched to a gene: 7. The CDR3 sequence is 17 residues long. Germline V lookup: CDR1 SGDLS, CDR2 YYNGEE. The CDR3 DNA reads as TGTGCCAGCAGCGTAGGGCCCAAGACTAGCGGGAAAGAGACCCAGTACTTC. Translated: CASSVGPKTSGKETQYF.

For the CDR3, the DNA is TGCAGTGCAAAACAAGGATGGGGAATTCACCCCCTCCACTTT. Translating it yields CSAKQGWGIHPLHF. V is TRBV20-1 and J is TRBJ1-6; D ambiguous. Trimming removed 6 bases at V and 13 bases at J, with 22 bases between. Germline V gene data show CDR1 as DFQATT and CDR2 as SNEGSKA (reference sequence). CDR3 length: 14 amino acids.

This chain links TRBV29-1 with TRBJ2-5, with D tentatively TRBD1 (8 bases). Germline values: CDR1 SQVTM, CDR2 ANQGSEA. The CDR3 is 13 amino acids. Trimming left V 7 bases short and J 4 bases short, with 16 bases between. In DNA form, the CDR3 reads TGCAGCGCTGCCACAGGGGGGGGAGAGACCCAGTACTTC. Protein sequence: CSAATGGGETQYF.

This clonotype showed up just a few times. The CDR3 sequence: CASGPSQETQYF. CDR3 nucleotides: TGTGCCAGCGGACCAAGCCAAGAGACCCAGTACTTC. The rearrangement uses TRBV28 and TRBJ2-5; D not resolved. Trimming pared 8 bases from V and 1 base from J, leaving 8 bases between. There are 12 residues in the CDR3. The germline V gene encodes CDR1 MDHEN and CDR2 SYDVKM.

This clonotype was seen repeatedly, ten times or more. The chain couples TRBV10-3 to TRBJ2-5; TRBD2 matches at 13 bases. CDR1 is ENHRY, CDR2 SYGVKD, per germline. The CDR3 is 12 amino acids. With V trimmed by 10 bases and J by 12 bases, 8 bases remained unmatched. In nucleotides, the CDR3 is TGTGCCACCCGGACTAGCGGGAGAGAGGAGTACTTC. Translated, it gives CATRTSGREEYF.

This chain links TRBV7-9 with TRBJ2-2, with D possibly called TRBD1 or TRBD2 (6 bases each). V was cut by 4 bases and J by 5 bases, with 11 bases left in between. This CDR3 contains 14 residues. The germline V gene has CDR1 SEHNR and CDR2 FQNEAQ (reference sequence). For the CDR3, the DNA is TGTGCCAGCAGCTCCGGGGGCCGGACCGGGGAGCTGTTTTTT. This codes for CASSSGGRTGELFF.

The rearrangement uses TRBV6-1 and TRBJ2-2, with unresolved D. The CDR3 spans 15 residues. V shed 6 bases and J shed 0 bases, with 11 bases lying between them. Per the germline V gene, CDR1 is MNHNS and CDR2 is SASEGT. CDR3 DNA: TGTGCCAGCAGAATTCGACGGACGAACACCGGGGAGCTGTTTTTT. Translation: CASRIRRTNTGELFF.

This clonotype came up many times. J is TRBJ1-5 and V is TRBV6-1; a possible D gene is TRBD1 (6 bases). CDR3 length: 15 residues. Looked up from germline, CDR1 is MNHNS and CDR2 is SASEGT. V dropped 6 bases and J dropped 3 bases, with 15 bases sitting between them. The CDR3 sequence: CASSTQGRNNQPQHF. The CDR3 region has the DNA TGTGCCAGCAGCACTCAGGGGAGGAACAATCAGCCCCAGCATTTT.

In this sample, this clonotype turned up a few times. The CDR3 reads CASSVTTGSMYEQYF. The CDR3 coding sequence is TGTGCCAGCAGCGTAACCACCGGGAGTATGTACGAGCAGTACTTC. The chain employs TRBV9 and TRBJ2-7, with D maybe TRBD2 (6 bases). Trimming shortened V by 1 base and J by 4 bases, and 15 bases separated the two germline ends. The CDR3 sequence is 15 residues long. Germline V gene lookup returns CDR1 SGDLS and CDR2 YYNGEE.

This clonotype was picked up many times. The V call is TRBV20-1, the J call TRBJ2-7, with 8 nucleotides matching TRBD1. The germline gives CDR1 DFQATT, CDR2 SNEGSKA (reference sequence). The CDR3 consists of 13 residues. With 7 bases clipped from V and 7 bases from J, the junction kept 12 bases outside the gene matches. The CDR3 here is CSVTGQGVWEQYF. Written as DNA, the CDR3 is TGCAGTGTCACCGGACAGGGAGTTTGGGAGCAGTACTTC.

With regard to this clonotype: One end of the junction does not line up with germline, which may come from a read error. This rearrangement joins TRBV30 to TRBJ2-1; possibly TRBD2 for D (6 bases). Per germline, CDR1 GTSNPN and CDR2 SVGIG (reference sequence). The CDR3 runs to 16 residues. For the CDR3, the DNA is TGTGCCTCCCGTAACGCCGGACTATCAGGCTACAATGAGCAGCTCTTC. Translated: CASRNAGLSGYNEQLF.

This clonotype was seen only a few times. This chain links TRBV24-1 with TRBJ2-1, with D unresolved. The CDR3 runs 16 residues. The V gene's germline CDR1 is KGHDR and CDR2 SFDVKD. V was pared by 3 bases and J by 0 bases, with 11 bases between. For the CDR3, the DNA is TGTGCCACCAGTGATCCCGGTCCCCGCTCCTACAATGAGCAGTTCTTC. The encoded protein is CATSDPGPRSYNEQFF.

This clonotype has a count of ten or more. The CDR3 nucleotides read TGTGCCAGCAGCTTCGCCGCCCAGACTAGCACAGATACGCAGTATTTT. This translates into CASSFAAQTSTDTQYF. The V gene is TRBV27, the J gene TRBJ2-3; D gene uncertain. The CDR3 loop spans 16 amino acids. Trimming removed 6 bases from V and 0 bases from J, with 16 bases in between. Germline V CDR1 and CDR2: MNHEY, SMNVEV (reference sequence).